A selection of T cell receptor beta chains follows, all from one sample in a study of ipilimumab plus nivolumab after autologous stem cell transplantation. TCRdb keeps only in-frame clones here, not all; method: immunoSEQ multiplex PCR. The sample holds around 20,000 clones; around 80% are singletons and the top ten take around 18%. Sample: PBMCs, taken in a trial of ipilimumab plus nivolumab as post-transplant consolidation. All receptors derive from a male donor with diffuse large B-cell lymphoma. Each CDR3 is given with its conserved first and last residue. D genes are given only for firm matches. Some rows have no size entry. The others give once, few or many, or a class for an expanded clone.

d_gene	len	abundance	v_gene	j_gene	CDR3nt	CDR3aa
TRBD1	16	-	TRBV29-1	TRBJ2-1	TGCAGCGTTGAAGGTTATTGGGACAGCTCCTACAATGAGCAGTTCTTC	CSVEGYWDSSYNEQFF
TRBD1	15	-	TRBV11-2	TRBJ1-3	TGCGCCAGCAGCCGGGACAGGGGTTTTGGAAACACCATATATTTT	CASSRDRGFGNTIYF
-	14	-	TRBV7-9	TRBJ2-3	TGTGCCAGCAGCTCAGGATGGGTCACAGATACGCAGTATTTT	CASSSGWVTDTQYF
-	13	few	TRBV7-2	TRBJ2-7	TGTGCCAGCAGTCCCACCAGCTCCTACGAGCAGTACTTC	CASSPTSSYEQYF
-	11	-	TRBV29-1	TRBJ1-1	TGCCTCGCCGGGGGGAACACTGAAGCTTTCTTT	CLAGGNTEAFF
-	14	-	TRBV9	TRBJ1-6	TGTGCCAGCACTACCGGGGGGGGGAATTCACCCCTCCACTTT	CASTTGGGNSPLHF
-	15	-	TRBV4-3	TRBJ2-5	TGCGCCAGCAGCCAAGAGGGGGGATCGATGGAGACCCAGTACTTC	CASSQEGGSMETQYF
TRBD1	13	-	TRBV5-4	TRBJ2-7	TGTGCCAGCAGCAGGGACAGTACCTACGAGCAGTACTTC	CASSRDSTYEQYF
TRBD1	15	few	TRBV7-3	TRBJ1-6	TGTGCCAGCAGCTTGACAGGGTCCTATAATTCACCCCTCCACTTT	CASSLTGSYNSPLHF
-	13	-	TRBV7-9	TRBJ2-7	TGTGCCAGCAGCTTAAGCCTCACCTACGAGCAGTACTTC	CASSLSLTYEQYF
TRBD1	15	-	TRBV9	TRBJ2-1	TGTGCCAGCAGCGTAGGGACAGGGAGTATGGGTGAGCAGTTCTTC	CASSVGTGSMGEQFF
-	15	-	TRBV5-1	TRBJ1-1	TGCGCCAGCAGCTTAATAGAGACAATGAACACTGAAGCTTTCTTT	CASSLIETMNTEAFF
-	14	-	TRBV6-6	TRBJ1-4	TGTGCCAGCAGTTACTCTCAGGGACTTGAAAAACTGTTTTTT	CASSYSQGLEKLFF
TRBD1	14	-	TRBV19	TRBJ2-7	TGTGCCAGTAGGGGACAGGGTTCGGCCTACGAGCAGTACTTC	CASRGQGSAYEQYF
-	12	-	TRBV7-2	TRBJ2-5	TGTGCCAGCAGCACCAGACAAGAGACCCAGTACTTC	CASSTRQETQYF
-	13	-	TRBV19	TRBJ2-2	TGTGCCAGTAGACCCGGGACCATCGGGGAGCTGTTTTTT	CASRPGTIGELFF
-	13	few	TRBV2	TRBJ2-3	TGTGCCAGCAGTAAAGAGGTCACAGATACGCAGTATTTT	CASSKEVTDTQYF
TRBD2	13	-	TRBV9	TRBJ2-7	TGTGCCAGCAGCCTTCGGACCGGGGGGGAGCAGTACTTC	CASSLRTGGEQYF
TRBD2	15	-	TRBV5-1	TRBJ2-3	TGCGCCAGCAGCTTCTCCCGGGGGGGCACAGATACGCAGTATTTT	CASSFSRGGTDTQYF
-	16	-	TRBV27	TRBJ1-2	TGTGCCAGCAGTTTAAAGGGGGTTTCAGCCCCCTATGGCTACACCTTC	CASSLKGVSAPYGYTF
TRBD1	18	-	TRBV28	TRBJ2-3	TGTGCCAGCAGTTTACAGGTGGGGGGGACAGGGTCCCCAGATACGCAGTATTTT	CASSLQVGGTGSPDTQYF
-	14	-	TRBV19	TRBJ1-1	TGTGCCAGTAGTAGTGGCGGGGGCGTCACTGAAGCTTTCTTT	CASSSGGGVTEAFF
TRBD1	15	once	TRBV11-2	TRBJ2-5	TGTGCCAGCAGGGGGGGACAGGGGGCTGGAGAGACCCAGTACTTC	CASRGGQGAGETQYF
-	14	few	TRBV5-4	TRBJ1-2	TGTGCCAGCAGCGCTCCGCTTAAATCGAATGGCTACACCTTC	CASSAPLKSNGYTF
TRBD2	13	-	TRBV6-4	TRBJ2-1	TGTGCCAGCGGCGCTACTAGCGTCGGTGAGCAGTTCTTC	CASGATSVGEQFF
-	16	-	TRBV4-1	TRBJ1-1	TGCGCCAGCAGCCAAGGGGCAGGGAGTTTCGGCACTGAAGCTTTCTTT	CASSQGAGSFGTEAFF
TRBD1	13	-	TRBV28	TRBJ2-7	TGTGCCAGCAGCGAAACAGGGGACGACGAGCAGTACTTC	CASSETGDDEQYF
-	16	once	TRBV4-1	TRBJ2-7	TGCGCCAGCAGCCAAGGAACCGGGACATTCAACGGAGAGCAGTACTTC	CASSQGTGTFNGEQYF
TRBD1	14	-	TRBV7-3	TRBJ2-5	TGTGCCAGCAGCCCCACAGGGGATAGGGAGACCCAGTACTTC	CASSPTGDRETQYF
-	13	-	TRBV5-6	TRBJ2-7	TGTGCCAGCAGCCCCGAGGGGACCTACGAGCAGTACTTC	CASSPEGTYEQYF
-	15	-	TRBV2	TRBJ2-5	TGTGCCAGCAGTGAAGACGGCAACCCAAGGAGGACCCAGTACTTC	CASSEDGNPRRTQYF
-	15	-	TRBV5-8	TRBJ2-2	TGTGCCAGCGCTCTACGATCGGTGGGCACCGGGGAGCTGTTTTTT	CASALRSVGTGELFF
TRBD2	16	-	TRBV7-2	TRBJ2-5	TGTGCCAGCAGCTTTCGACTAGCGGGGGGTCAAGAGACCCAGTACTTC	CASSFRLAGGQETQYF
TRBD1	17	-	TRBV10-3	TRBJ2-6	TGTGCCATCAGTGAGATCCAGGGGGTGGCTGGGGCCAACGTCCTGACTTTC	CAISEIQGVAGANVLTF
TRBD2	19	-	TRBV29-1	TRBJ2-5	TGCCGCGTTGCCGGGGGGGGGACTCGCGGGGGGACCAGCCAAGAGACCCAGTACTTC	CRVAGGGTRGGTSQETQYF
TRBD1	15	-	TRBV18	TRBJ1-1	TGTGCCAGCTCACGTACCGGGACAGGGGATACTGAAGCTTTCTTT	CASSRTGTGDTEAFF
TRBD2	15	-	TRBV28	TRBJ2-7	TGTGCCAGCAGTTTGGCCGGGACTAGCGGGCACGAGCAGTACTTC	CASSLAGTSGHEQYF
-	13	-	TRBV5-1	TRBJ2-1	TGCGCCAGCAGCTCAACATTGGGGAATGAGCAGTTCTTC	CASSSTLGNEQFF
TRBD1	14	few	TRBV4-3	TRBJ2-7	TGCGCCAGCAGCCAAAGACAGGGGGCTGGTGAGCAGTACTTC	CASSQRQGAGEQYF
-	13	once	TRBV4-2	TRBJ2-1	TGTGCCAGCAGCCAGGGCGTCTCCAATGAGCAGTTCTTC	CASSQGVSNEQFF
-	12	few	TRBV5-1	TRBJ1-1	TGCGCCAGCAGCTTATCGGGGACTGAAGCTTTCTTT	CASSLSGTEAFF
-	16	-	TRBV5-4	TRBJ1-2	TGTGCCAGCAGCTTGCTCTTCTCCGGGGGCGACTATGGCTACACCTTC	CASSLLFSGGDYGYTF
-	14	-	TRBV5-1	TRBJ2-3	TGCGCCAGCAGCCTCGGACAGATTCGGGATACGCAGTATTTT	CASSLGQIRDTQYF
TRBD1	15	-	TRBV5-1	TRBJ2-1	TGCGCCAGCAGCCCACTGACAGGGGGCGGGCTCGAGCAGTTCTTC	CASSPLTGGGLEQFF
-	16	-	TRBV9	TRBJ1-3	TGTGCCAGCAGCCTGATGGGGGCGCAGGCAGGAAACACCATATATTTT	CASSLMGAQAGNTIYF
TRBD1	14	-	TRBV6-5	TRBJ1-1	TGTGCCAGCAGCGCGGACAGGATGAACACTGAAGCTTTCTTT	CASSADRMNTEAFF
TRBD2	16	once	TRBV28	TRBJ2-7	TGTGCCGTAGGGGCGGGACTAGCGGGGGCGTCCGGCGAGCAGTACTTC	CAVGAGLAGASGEQYF
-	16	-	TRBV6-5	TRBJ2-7	TGTGCCAGCAGTTACGGCGCCAGGGTAAACGGAGGGGAGCAGTACTTC	CASSYGARVNGGEQYF
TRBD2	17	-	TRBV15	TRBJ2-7	TGTGCCACCAGCAGAGACCTGGGAGGGGCAGGTGCCTACGAGCAGTACTTC	CATSRDLGGAGAYEQYF
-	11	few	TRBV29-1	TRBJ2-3	TGCAGCGTTTTTCTCGCAGATACGCAGTATTTT	CSVFLADTQYF
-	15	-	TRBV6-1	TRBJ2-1	TGTGCCAGCAGTGAATGGGACTGGACTAACAATGAGCAGTTCTTC	CASSEWDWTNNEQFF
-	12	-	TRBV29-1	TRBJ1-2	TGCAGCGCGGGGACTCCTAACTATGGCTACACCTTC	CSAGTPNYGYTF
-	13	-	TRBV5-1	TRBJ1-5	TGCGCCAGCAGCTTGGCCTCGGGTCAGCCCCAGCATTTT	CASSLASGQPQHF
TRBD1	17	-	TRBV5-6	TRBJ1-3	TGTGCCAGCAGCTTGGCTGGGACAGGGCCTTCTGGAAACACCATATATTTT	CASSLAGTGPSGNTIYF